The 6 T cell receptor beta chains below come from one sample, sequenced in a study of radiation and T cells in renal cell carcinoma. Time point noted: blood 4 weeks post-SBRT, at nephrectomy. Treatment indicated: 15 Gy SBRT to primary tumor, nephrectomy 4 weeks later. The table came from immunoSEQ multiplex PCR; TCRdb's copy has only in-frame clones and leaves some out. The repertoire holds tens of thousands of clones, 70% to 90% seen once, with about 2.4% in the top ten. The sequenced sample was blood, obtained from a patient whose treatment included radiotherapy and nephrectomy. These receptors came from a woman between 55 and 75 years old with renal cell carcinoma.

The chain employs TRBV6-5 and TRBJ2-4, with TRBD2 matching over 8 bases. Looked up from germline, CDR1 is MNHEY and CDR2 is SVGAGI. The CDR3 contains 15 residues. V gave up 2 bases and J gave up 0 bases; unmatched junction bases: 0. CDR3 sequence: CASSYSGRAKNIQYF. In nucleotides, the CDR3 is TGTGCCAGCAGTTACAGCGGGAGAGCCAAAAACATTCAGTACTTC.

In DNA, the CDR3 is TGTGCCAGCAGCCTCCGCAGGCCATGGGACTATGGCTACACCTTC. As protein: CASSLRRPWDYGYTF. V gene TRBV6-5 combines with J gene TRBJ1-2; D is uncertain. Germline assignment: CDR1 MNHEY and CDR2 SVGAGI. V shed 6 bases and J shed 3 bases, with 17 bases lying between them. The CDR3 has 15 amino acids.

V gene TRBV6-5 combines with J gene TRBJ2-1, with 9 bases aligning to TRBD1. Germline V gene data show CDR1 as MNHEY and CDR2 as SVGAGI. This CDR3 has 15 residues. The ends lost 6 bases at V and 4 bases at J; junction bases unmatched: 7. Here the CDR3 reads CASRRTTGGYNEQFF. CDR3 nucleotides: TGTGCCAGCAGGAGGACGACAGGGGGATACAATGAGCAGTTCTTC.

This clone was seen a single time. The chain carries TRBV4-1 and TRBJ2-2, with 15 bases fitting TRBD2. The junction had 2 bases not matched to a gene; V was cut back by 2 bases and J by 1 base. From germline, CDR1 is MGHRA and CDR2 YSYEKL. The CDR3 length is 18 residues. The CDR3 loop reads CASSQPGLAGGNTGELFF. The CDR3, as DNA: TGCGCCAGCAGCCAACCGGGACTAGCGGGGGGGAACACCGGGGAGCTGTTTTTT.

This clone was seen repeatedly, ten times or more. V is TRBV6-5 and J is TRBJ2-7, with D unclear. V was trimmed by 2 bases and J by 2 bases, leaving 13 bases between them. CDR3 length equals 15 residues. Germline V gives CDR1 MNHEY, CDR2 SVGAGI. The CDR3 protein is CASSYNRAQAYEQYF. CDR3 nucleotide sequence: TGTGCCAGCAGTTACAATCGGGCTCAGGCCTACGAGCAGTACTTC.

This sequence joins TRBV14 and TRBJ1-6, with unresolved D. Per the germline V gene, CDR1 is SGHDN and CDR2 is FVKESK. Trimming took 3 bases from V and 3 from J, leaving 9 bases between them. This CDR3 is built from 15 residues. CDR3 bases: TGTGCCAGCAGCCACGACCTGAGCTATAATTCACCCCTCCACTTT. It specifies CASSHDLSYNSPLHF.